These T cell receptor beta chains were read from a single sample in a study of PD-1 blockade in classical Hodgkin lymphoma. Produced via immunoSEQ multiplex PCR; TCRdb's table is partial and in-frame only. The sample includes a few thousand clones, approximately 87% of them seen just once. Sequenced input: CD8+ T cells from blood. All receptors come from a human donor with classical Hodgkin lymphoma. Both conserved end residues are part of each CDR3. Fields, in order: J gene, V gene, D gene, clone size, CDR3 DNA, CDR3 protein. The D gene is left open where the match is weak. The size field is filled for only some rows; it gives once, few, many or a size class.

j_call: TRBJ2-5; v_call: TRBV6-1; d_call: TRBD2; clone_size: NA; cdr3_nt: TGTGCCAGCAGTGAACTAGCGGGAGGGCCAGAGACCCAGTACTTC; cdr3_aa: CASSELAGGPETQYF
j_call: TRBJ2-3; v_call: TRBV7-6; d_call: NA; clone_size: few; cdr3_nt: TGTGCCAGCAGCTTGACGTCGGGACATTACGATACGCAGTATTTT; cdr3_aa: CASSLTSGHYDTQYF
j_call: TRBJ1-2; v_call: TRBV21-1; d_call: NA; clone_size: few; cdr3_nt: TGTGCCACCCCGGGGCATGTGGACTATGGCTACACCTTC; cdr3_aa: CATPGHVDYGYTF
j_call: TRBJ2-3; v_call: TRBV25-1; d_call: NA; clone_size: NA; cdr3_nt: TGTGCCAGCAGTGCAAGGGACTTAAGCACAGATACGCAGTATTTT; cdr3_aa: CASSARDLSTDTQYF
j_call: TRBJ1-1; v_call: TRBV30; d_call: NA; clone_size: few; cdr3_nt: TGTGCCTGGAGGCAACACACTGAAGCTTTCTTT; cdr3_aa: CAWRQHTEAFF
j_call: TRBJ1-3; v_call: TRBV15; d_call: NA; clone_size: NA; cdr3_nt: TGTGCCACCAGCTATGAAGGGTCTGGAAACACCATATATTTT; cdr3_aa: CATSYEGSGNTIYF
j_call: TRBJ2-5; v_call: TRBV7-9; d_call: NA; clone_size: NA; cdr3_nt: TGTGCCAGCAGCTTAGGCGGCAAAATCCAAGAGACCCAGTACTTC; cdr3_aa: CASSLGGKIQETQYF
j_call: TRBJ2-1; v_call: TRBV5-4; d_call: NA; clone_size: NA; cdr3_nt: TGTGCCAGCAGCTTGTGGGAGACCGACAATGAGCAGTTCTTC; cdr3_aa: CASSLWETDNEQFF
j_call: TRBJ2-7; v_call: TRBV11-2; d_call: TRBD2; clone_size: NA; cdr3_nt: TGTGCCAGCAGCTTAGCTAGCGGGAGCCCCTACGAGCAGTACTTC; cdr3_aa: CASSLASGSPYEQYF
j_call: TRBJ2-7; v_call: TRBV4-1; d_call: NA; clone_size: NA; cdr3_nt: TGCGCCAGCAGCCAAGAGGGACTCGGAGGTCCCTACGAGCAGTACTTC; cdr3_aa: CASSQEGLGGPYEQYF
j_call: TRBJ1-3; v_call: TRBV4-1; d_call: NA; clone_size: NA; cdr3_nt: TGCGCCAGCAGCCAAGTACGGGGGTCGGCCGGAAACACCATATATTTT; cdr3_aa: CASSQVRGSAGNTIYF
j_call: TRBJ2-7; v_call: TRBV10-2; d_call: NA; clone_size: once; cdr3_nt: TGCGCCAGCAGTGAAGGCTGGCCCCCCGAGCAGTACTTC; cdr3_aa: CASSEGWPPEQYF
j_call: TRBJ1-3; v_call: TRBV11-2; d_call: NA; clone_size: NA; cdr3_nt: TGTGCCAGCAGCCCTGGAAACACCATATATTTT; cdr3_aa: CASSPGNTIYF
j_call: TRBJ2-3; v_call: TRBV6-1; d_call: TRBD2; clone_size: NA; cdr3_nt: TGTGCCAGCAGCGAGGGACTAGCGGGAGCAGATACGCAGTATTTT; cdr3_aa: CASSEGLAGADTQYF
j_call: TRBJ1-5; v_call: TRBV4-2; d_call: NA; clone_size: few; cdr3_nt: TGTGCCAGCAGCCAAGATCTTGGGGGGGGCGCTCAGCCCCAGCATTTT; cdr3_aa: CASSQDLGGGAQPQHF
j_call: TRBJ1-3; v_call: TRBV7-6; d_call: NA; clone_size: NA; cdr3_nt: TGTGCCAGCAGCTCGGACGGAAGCTCTGGAAACACCATATATTTT; cdr3_aa: CASSSDGSSGNTIYF
j_call: TRBJ2-1; v_call: TRBV28; d_call: TRBD2; clone_size: NA; cdr3_nt: TGTGCCAGCAGTAGGAGACTAGCAGACAATGAGCAGTTCTTC; cdr3_aa: CASSRRLADNEQFF
j_call: TRBJ2-1; v_call: TRBV15; d_call: TRBD1; clone_size: NA; cdr3_nt: TGTGCCACCAGCACCCGACAGGGTCGGTACAATGAGCAGTTCTTC; cdr3_aa: CATSTRQGRYNEQFF
j_call: TRBJ2-7; v_call: TRBV23-1; d_call: NA; clone_size: NA; cdr3_nt: TGCGCCAGCAACCCCCCGAGAGAGAATTACGAGCAGTACTTC; cdr3_aa: CASNPPRENYEQYF
j_call: TRBJ1-3; v_call: TRBV11-2; d_call: TRBD1; clone_size: NA; cdr3_nt: TGTGCCAGCAGCTTTGGGACAGGGGGCTCTGGAAACACCATATATTTT; cdr3_aa: CASSFGTGGSGNTIYF
j_call: TRBJ1-1; v_call: TRBV19; d_call: NA; clone_size: NA; cdr3_nt: TGTGCCAGTAGTCCGACCGGGCCCCCAGCTTTCTTT; cdr3_aa: CASSPTGPPAFF
j_call: TRBJ1-2; v_call: TRBV11-2; d_call: NA; clone_size: NA; cdr3_nt: TGTGCCAGCAGCTGGTTGGCGGGGTACTATGGCTACACCTTC; cdr3_aa: CASSWLAGYYGYTF
j_call: TRBJ2-7; v_call: TRBV14; d_call: NA; clone_size: NA; cdr3_nt: TGTGCCAGCAGCCAAGTTGACGGAGGCTACGAGCAGTACTTC; cdr3_aa: CASSQVDGGYEQYF
j_call: TRBJ1-2; v_call: TRBV7-6; d_call: NA; clone_size: few; cdr3_nt: TGTGCCAGCAGCCATAACCCCGGACAGTTAGACTATGGCTACACCTTC; cdr3_aa: CASSHNPGQLDYGYTF
j_call: TRBJ2-1; v_call: TRBV5-1; d_call: TRBD1; clone_size: NA; cdr3_nt: TGCGCCAGCAGCTTGGCCGGAGTCCTGGGACAGGACAATGAGCAGTTCTTC; cdr3_aa: CASSLAGVLGQDNEQFF
j_call: TRBJ2-5; v_call: TRBV25-1; d_call: NA; clone_size: NA; cdr3_nt: TGTGCCAGCAGTGCCACCCCATCGGGCTTGGAAGAGACCCAGTACTTC; cdr3_aa: CASSATPSGLEETQYF
j_call: TRBJ2-1; v_call: TRBV19; d_call: NA; clone_size: NA; cdr3_nt: TGTGCCAGTTCCGGGTTAGAAGGCTCCAATGAGCAGTTCTTC; cdr3_aa: CASSGLEGSNEQFF
j_call: TRBJ2-5; v_call: TRBV25-1; d_call: NA; clone_size: NA; cdr3_nt: TGTGCCAGCAGTGACGAAGGGATGGGGCAGGGCGATCAAGAGACCCAGTACTTC; cdr3_aa: CASSDEGMGQGDQETQYF
j_call: TRBJ2-7; v_call: TRBV4-2; d_call: TRBD2; clone_size: NA; cdr3_nt: TGTGCCAGCAGCCACGGGACTAGCGGGAGTGACGAGCAGTACTTC; cdr3_aa: CASSHGTSGSDEQYF
j_call: TRBJ1-1; v_call: TRBV6-1; d_call: TRBD1; clone_size: NA; cdr3_nt: TGTGCCAGCAGTGAAGAGGCAGGGGGGTTAACTGAAGCTTTCTTT; cdr3_aa: CASSEEAGGLTEAFF
j_call: TRBJ2-3; v_call: TRBV21-1; d_call: NA; clone_size: NA; cdr3_nt: TGTGCCAGCGGCCGGGACAGGGGTGGCGCAGATACGCAGTATTTT; cdr3_aa: CASGRDRGGADTQYF
j_call: TRBJ1-4; v_call: TRBV6-1; d_call: TRBD1; clone_size: NA; cdr3_nt: TGTGCCAGCAGTGGTCATACAGGGGGCAACGAAAAACTGTTTTTT; cdr3_aa: CASSGHTGGNEKLFF
j_call: TRBJ2-2; v_call: TRBV25-1; d_call: NA; clone_size: NA; cdr3_nt: TGTGCCAGCAGTGAACCGCCCCGGGAGCCTCGAGTCACCGGGGAGCTGTTTTTT; cdr3_aa: CASSEPPREPRVTGELFF
j_call: TRBJ1-1; v_call: TRBV30; d_call: NA; clone_size: NA; cdr3_nt: TGTGCCTGGAGTGTATACGGGGAAGCTTTCTTT; cdr3_aa: CAWSVYGEAFF
j_call: TRBJ1-1; v_call: TRBV4-1; d_call: NA; clone_size: NA; cdr3_nt: TGCGCCAGCAGCCTCGTAGGGGGTCACACTGAAGCTTTCTTT; cdr3_aa: CASSLVGGHTEAFF
j_call: TRBJ2-7; v_call: TRBV6-1; d_call: TRBD2; clone_size: once; cdr3_nt: TGTGCCAGCAGTGCCCCGCGGACTAGCGGGAGGGCAAGCTCCTACGAGCAGTACTTC; cdr3_aa: CASSAPRTSGRASSYEQYF
j_call: TRBJ2-1; v_call: TRBV25-1; d_call: NA; clone_size: NA; cdr3_nt: TGTGCCAGCAGTGCCACAGGGATTGAGCAGTTCTTC; cdr3_aa: CASSATGIEQFF
j_call: TRBJ2-7; v_call: TRBV16; d_call: TRBD2; clone_size: NA; cdr3_nt: TGTGCCAGCAGCCTATTGAAGGTAGCGGGAGCCTACGAGCAGTACTTC; cdr3_aa: CASSLLKVAGAYEQYF
j_call: TRBJ2-2; v_call: TRBV27; d_call: NA; clone_size: NA; cdr3_nt: TGTGCCAGCAGTTTACGGCCCGGGGTATACACCGGGGAGCTGTTTTTT; cdr3_aa: CASSLRPGVYTGELFF
j_call: TRBJ2-1; v_call: TRBV10-2; d_call: NA; clone_size: NA; cdr3_nt: TGCGCCATACAGTCGGACTGGGTTTCAAATGAGCAGTTCTTC; cdr3_aa: CAIQSDWVSNEQFF
j_call: TRBJ2-7; v_call: TRBV6-1; d_call: TRBD2; clone_size: NA; cdr3_nt: TGTGCCAGCAGTGTCCGTATTGGGACTACCTACGAGCAGTACTTC; cdr3_aa: CASSVRIGTTYEQYF
j_call: TRBJ2-3; v_call: TRBV25-1; d_call: NA; clone_size: NA; cdr3_nt: TGTGCCAGCAGTGAATCGGGAGATTTCACAGATACGCAGTATTTT; cdr3_aa: CASSESGDFTDTQYF
j_call: TRBJ2-5; v_call: TRBV25-1; d_call: TRBD1; clone_size: NA; cdr3_nt: TGTGCCAGCAGAGACAGGGGATCGGAGACCCAGTACTTC; cdr3_aa: CASRDRGSETQYF
j_call: TRBJ1-5; v_call: TRBV5-5; d_call: NA; clone_size: once; cdr3_nt: TGTGCCAGCAGCGGCTTCCCGAGCGATCAGCCCCAGCATTTT; cdr3_aa: CASSGFPSDQPQHF